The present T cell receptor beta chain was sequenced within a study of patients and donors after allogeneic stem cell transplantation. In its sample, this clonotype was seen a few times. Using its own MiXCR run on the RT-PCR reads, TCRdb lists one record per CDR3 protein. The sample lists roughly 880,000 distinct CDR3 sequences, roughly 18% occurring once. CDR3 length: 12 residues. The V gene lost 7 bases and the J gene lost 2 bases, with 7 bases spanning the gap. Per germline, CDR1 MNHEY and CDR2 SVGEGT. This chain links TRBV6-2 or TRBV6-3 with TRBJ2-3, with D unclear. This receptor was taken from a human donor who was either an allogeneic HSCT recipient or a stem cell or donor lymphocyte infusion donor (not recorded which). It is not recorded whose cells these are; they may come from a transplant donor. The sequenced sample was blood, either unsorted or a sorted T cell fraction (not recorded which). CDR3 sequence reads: CASNRATDTQYF. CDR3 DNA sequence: TGTGCCAGCAACAGAGCCACAGATACGCAGTATTTT.